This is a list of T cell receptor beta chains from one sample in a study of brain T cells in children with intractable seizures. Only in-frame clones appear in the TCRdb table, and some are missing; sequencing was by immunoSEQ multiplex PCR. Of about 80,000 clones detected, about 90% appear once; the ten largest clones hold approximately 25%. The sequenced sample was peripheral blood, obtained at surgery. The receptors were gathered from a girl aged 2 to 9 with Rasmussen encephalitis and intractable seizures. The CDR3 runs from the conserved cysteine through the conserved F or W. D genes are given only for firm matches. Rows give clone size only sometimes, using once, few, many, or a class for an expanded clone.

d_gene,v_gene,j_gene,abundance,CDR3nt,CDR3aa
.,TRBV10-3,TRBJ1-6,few,TGTGCCATCAGGGAACAAACCAATTCACCCCTCCACTTT,CAIREQTNSPLHF
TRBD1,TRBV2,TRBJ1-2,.,TGTGCCATCCAGACAGGGAACTATGGCTACACCTTC,CAIQTGNYGYTF
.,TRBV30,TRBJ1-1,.,TGTGCCTGGCTTACCCCAGGGGAAATGAACACTGAAGCTTTCTTT,CAWLTPGEMNTEAFF
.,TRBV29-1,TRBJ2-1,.,TGCAGCGTTGTCGGTAGGGTCACCTACAATGAGCAGTTCTTC,CSVVGRVTYNEQFF
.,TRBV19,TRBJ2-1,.,TGTGCCAGTACTAAAAAGGGACAATTGCCGTACAATGAGCAGTTCTTC,CASTKKGQLPYNEQFF
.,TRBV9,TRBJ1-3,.,TGTGCCAGCAGCGTAACCAACTCTGGAAACACCATATATTTT,CASSVTNSGNTIYF
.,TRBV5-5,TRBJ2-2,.,TGTGCCAGCAGCTATTCACTAGCCCCGGGCACCGGGGAGCTGTTTTTT,CASSYSLAPGTGELFF
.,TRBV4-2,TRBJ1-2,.,TGTGCCAGCAGCCACGTAAACGACTATGGCTACACCTTC,CASSHVNDYGYTF
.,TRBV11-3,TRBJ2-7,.,TGTGCCAGCAGCCCCGGCCGAAGCTCCTACGAGCAGTACTTC,CASSPGRSSYEQYF
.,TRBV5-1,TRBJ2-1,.,TGCGCCAGCAGCTACACCGCTGGACAGCGGAGCTCCTACAATGAGCAGTTCTTC,CASSYTAGQRSSYNEQFF
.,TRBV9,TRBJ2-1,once,TGTGCCAGCAGCTCAGAGTGGGGGAGGAATGAGCAGTTCTTC,CASSSEWGRNEQFF
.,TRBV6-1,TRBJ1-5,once,TGTGCCAGCAGTGAATTCGGGGGGAGTGAAAATCAGCCCCAGCATTTT,CASSEFGGSENQPQHF
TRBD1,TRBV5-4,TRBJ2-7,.,TGTGCCAGCAGCCGTCCCGGGACAGGGATCAACGAGCAGTACTTC,CASSRPGTGINEQYF
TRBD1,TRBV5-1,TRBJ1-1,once,TGCGCCAGCAGTCCAGGGACAGCCTCCACTGAAGCTTTCTTT,CASSPGTASTEAFF
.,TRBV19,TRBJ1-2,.,TGTGCCAGTAGTCTAGCGAGACCGGCTGGGGGTGGCTACACCTTC,CASSLARPAGGGYTF
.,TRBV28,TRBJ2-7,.,TGTGCCAGCACCGTACAGGGCCTACCCTACGAGCAGTACTTC,CASTVQGLPYEQYF
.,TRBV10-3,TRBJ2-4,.,TGTGCCATCAGTGAGTCAGGCAACAAAAACATTCAGTACTTC,CAISESGNKNIQYF
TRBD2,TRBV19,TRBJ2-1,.,TGTGCCAGTAGTATAGTTGCGGGAGCTAGTTATGAGCAGTTCTTC,CASSIVAGASYEQFF
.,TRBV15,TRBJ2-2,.,TGTGCCACCAGCAGAGATCCCCGACTAGAGGGCACCGGGGAGCTGTTTTTT,CATSRDPRLEGTGELFF
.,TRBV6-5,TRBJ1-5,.,TGTGCCAGTTCAGACAGTCACAATCAGCCCCAGCATTTT,CASSDSHNQPQHF
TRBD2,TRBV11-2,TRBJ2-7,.,TGTGCCAGCAGCCCTGAGCGGGGGACCTACGAGCAGTACTTC,CASSPERGTYEQYF
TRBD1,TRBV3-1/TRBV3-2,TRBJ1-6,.,TGTGCCAGCAACCACGGGACAGGGGAGTCACCCCTCCACTTT,CASNHGTGESPLHF
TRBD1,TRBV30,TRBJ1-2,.,TGTGCCTGGAGGAGGACAGGGAACTATGGCTACACCTTC,CAWRRTGNYGYTF
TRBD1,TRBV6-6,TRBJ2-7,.,TGTGCCAGCAGTGACCGGGACAGGGGAAAGTACGAGCAGTACTTC,CASSDRDRGKYEQYF
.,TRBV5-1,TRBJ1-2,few,TGCGCCAGCAGCTTGGACAGATACTATGGCTACACCTTC,CASSLDRYYGYTF
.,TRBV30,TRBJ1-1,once,TGTGCCTGGAGTTGGGCAGAGAACACTGAAGCTTTCTTT,CAWSWAENTEAFF
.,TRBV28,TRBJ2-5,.,TGTGCCAGCATGGAGGGGGGCCAAGAGACCCAGTACTTC,CASMEGGQETQYF
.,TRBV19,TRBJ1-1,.,TGTGCCAGTAGTGGCCCGGGGCAGACGAACACTGAAGCTTTCTTT,CASSGPGQTNTEAFF
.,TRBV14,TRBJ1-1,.,TGTGCCAGCAGCCAAGGACTTGCGAACACTGAAGCTTTCTTT,CASSQGLANTEAFF
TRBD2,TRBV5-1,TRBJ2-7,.,TGCGCCAGCAGCTTGGGACTAGCGGGAGTCGAGCAGTACTTC,CASSLGLAGVEQYF
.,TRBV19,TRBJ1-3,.,TGTGCCAGTAGTGGAAGCTCTGGAAACACCATATATTTT,CASSGSSGNTIYF
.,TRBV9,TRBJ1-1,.,TGTGCCAGCAGCGTAGTGGGGAGCGACACTGAAGCTTTCTTT,CASSVVGSDTEAFF
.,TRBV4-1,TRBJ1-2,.,TGCGCCAGCAGCCTTCGATCTCCGGATCCAACGGGGGGCTACACCTTC,CASSLRSPDPTGGYTF
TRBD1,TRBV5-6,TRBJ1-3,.,TGTGCCAGCAGCCCCCAGGGACAGAAAAACACCATATATTTT,CASSPQGQKNTIYF
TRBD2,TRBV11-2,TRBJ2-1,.,TGTGCCAGCAGCTCTAGCGGGAGGGGTGGTAGTGAGCAGTTCTTC,CASSSSGRGGSEQFF
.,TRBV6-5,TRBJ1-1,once,TGTGCCAGCAGGTACAGGGACAAGAACACTGAAGCTTTCTTT,CASRYRDKNTEAFF
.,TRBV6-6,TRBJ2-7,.,TGTGCCAGCTTCAGTTCACCCGGGAGAGCCTCCTACGAGCAGTACTTC,CASFSSPGRASYEQYF
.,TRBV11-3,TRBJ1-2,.,TGTGCCAGCAGCTCCGGGGGTAGGGCCAGGGACTATGGCTACACCTTC,CASSSGGRARDYGYTF
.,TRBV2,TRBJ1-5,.,TGTGCCAGCAGTGAGGGATGGATGGGTCAGCCCCAGCATTTT,CASSEGWMGQPQHF
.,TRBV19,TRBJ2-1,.,TGTGCCAGTAGTATCTGGGACGGGATAACCTACAATGAGCAGTTCTTC,CASSIWDGITYNEQFF
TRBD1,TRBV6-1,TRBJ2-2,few,TGTGCCAGCAGTGAATTAGGGGGCGCCCTGGCCGGGGAGCTGTTTTTT,CASSELGGALAGELFF
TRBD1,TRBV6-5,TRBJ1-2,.,TGTGCCAGCCGACGAGGGACAGGGATCTATGGCTACACCTTC,CASRRGTGIYGYTF
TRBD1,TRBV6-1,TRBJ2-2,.,TGTGCCAGCAGTGAGCCCGGGACAGGGAACACCGGGGAGCTGTTTTTT,CASSEPGTGNTGELFF
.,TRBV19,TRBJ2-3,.,TGTGCCACCCGAAGGAGGATGGGTACAGATACGCAGTATTTT,CATRRRMGTDTQYF
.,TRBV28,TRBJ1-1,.,TGTGCCAGCAGTATAAACCGGGACCGAAAGAACACTGAAGCTTTCTTT,CASSINRDRKNTEAFF
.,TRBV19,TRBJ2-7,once,TGTGCCAGTAGTATCTTCCCCGCGGAATCCTACGAGCAGTACTTC,CASSIFPAESYEQYF
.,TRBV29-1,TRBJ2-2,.,TGCAGCGCTACAGGAATCGGGGAGCTGTTTTTT,CSATGIGELFF
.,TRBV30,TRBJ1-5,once,TGTGCCTGGAGTGTACCGCGGGGACGCAATCAGCCCCAGCATTTT,CAWSVPRGRNQPQHF
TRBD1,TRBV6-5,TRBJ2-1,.,TGTGCCAGCAGTTGGGACAGGGCGTCCTACAATGAGCAGTTCTTC,CASSWDRASYNEQFF
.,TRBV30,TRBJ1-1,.,TGTGCCTGGAGTGTAATGTTGACAGGCCGGGACACTGAAGCTTTCTTT,CAWSVMLTGRDTEAFF
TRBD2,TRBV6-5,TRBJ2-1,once,TGTGCCTGCGGGAGAACCTACAATGAGCAGTTCTTC,CACGRTYNEQFF
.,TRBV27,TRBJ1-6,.,TGTGCCAGCAGTTTGTGGGGCGTCGGGTCACCCCTCCACTTT,CASSLWGVGSPLHF